The 7 T cell receptor beta chains given below trace back to one sample, sequenced in a study of early stage breast cancer tumors. Measured with immunoSEQ multiplex PCR; TCRdb has only the in-frame clones, and not every one. This table holds 60,000 to 75,000 clones, over 80% found once. The sample was blood. The source is a person aged 40-50 years with breast cancer.

The CDR3 sequence is CASTSRGVWEQYF. The CDR3 DNA reads as TGTGCCAGCACATCGAGGGGGGTCTGGGAGCAGTACTTC. The chain recombines TRBV5-5 with TRBJ2-7; D possibly uses TRBD1 or TRBD2 (6 bases each). Looked up from germline, CDR1 is SGHKS and CDR2 is YYEKEE (reference sequence). CDR3 length equals 13 residues. Deletions cut 6 bases from V and 7 bases from J, with 17 bases between.

The chain employs TRBV19 and TRBJ2-2, with 11 bases identical to TRBD2. With V trimmed by 8 bases and J by 5 bases, 7 bases remained unmatched. The CDR3 is made up of 15 amino acids. Germline loops: CDR1 LNHDA, CDR2 SQIVND (reference sequence). This CDR3 is CASGSGTSGTGELFF. The CDR3 nucleotides are TGTGCCAGTGGCTCGGGGACTAGCGGTACCGGGGAGCTGTTTTTT. The full variable domain, in which reference TRBV19 and TRBJ2-2 provide the parts outside the CDR3, is DGGITQSPKYLFRKEGQNVTLSCEQNLNHDAMYWYRQDPGQGLRLIYYSQIVNDFQKGDIAEGYSVSREKKESFPLTVTSAQKNPTAFYLCASGSGTSGTGELFFGEGSRLTVL.

The chain recombines TRBV11-2 with TRBJ2-5, with D possibly TRBD1 on 5 matching bases. This CDR3 is 15 amino acids long. Trimming stripped 0 bases from V and 3 bases from J, with 11 bases between. The germline V gene has CDR1 SGHAT and CDR2 FQNNGV. In nucleotides, the CDR3 is TGTGCCAGCAGCTTAGATGGGATAGGGGAAGAGACCCAGTACTTC. Amino acids: CASSLDGIGEETQYF.

V usage is TRBV5-6 and J usage is TRBJ2-7; 8 bases line up with TRBD1. The CDR3 consists of 13 residues. J lost 4 bases, V lost 4 bases, and 4 bases had no gene match. Per germline, CDR1 SGHDT and CDR2 YYEEEE. In DNA, the CDR3 is TGTGCCAGCAGCGGACAGGGCAGATACGAGCAGTACTTC. Its translation: CASSGQGRYEQYF. Together with reference TRBV5-6 and TRBJ2-7, the CDR3 gives the full variable domain: DAGVTQSPTHLIKTRGQQVTLRCSPKSGHDTVSWYQQALGQGPQFIFQYYEEEERQRGNFPDRFSGHQFPNYSSELNVNALLLGDSALYLCASSGQGRYEQYFGPGTRLTVT.

The chain is built from TRBV12-5 and TRBJ1-5; D is uncertain. Trimming cost V 6 bases and J 4 bases, with 7 bases left between them. The CDR3 totals 12 residues. In germline, CDR1 is LGHNT, CDR2 FRNRAP. The CDR3 DNA reads as TGTGCTAGTGGATCCCCTAATCAGCCCCAGCATTTT. It translates to CASGSPNQPQHF.

This clone has a handful of counts. The chain is built from TRBV28 and TRBJ2-7, with D tentatively TRBD2 (5 bases). Germline-derived CDR1 and CDR2 are MDHEN and SYDVKM. V was shortened by 8 bases and J by 2 bases, with 19 bases between the two germline ends. CDR3 length: 15 amino acids. The CDR3 nucleotides are TGTGCCAGCGCAGTCAGGAGGATCCTGACCTACGAGCAGTACTTC. Translated, it gives CASAVRRILTYEQYF.

The chain recombines TRBV18 with TRBJ2-1, with D possibly being TRBD1 or TRBD2 (5 bases each). This CDR3 has 15 amino acids. CDR1 is KGHSH and CDR2 is LQKENI in the germline V gene. V lost 8 bases and J 7 bases, leaving 21 bases between the germline ends. CDR3 loop: CASVTRGVKKNEQFF. The CDR3 nucleotides are TGTGCCAGCGTCACTAGAGGGGTTAAGAAGAATGAGCAGTTCTTC.